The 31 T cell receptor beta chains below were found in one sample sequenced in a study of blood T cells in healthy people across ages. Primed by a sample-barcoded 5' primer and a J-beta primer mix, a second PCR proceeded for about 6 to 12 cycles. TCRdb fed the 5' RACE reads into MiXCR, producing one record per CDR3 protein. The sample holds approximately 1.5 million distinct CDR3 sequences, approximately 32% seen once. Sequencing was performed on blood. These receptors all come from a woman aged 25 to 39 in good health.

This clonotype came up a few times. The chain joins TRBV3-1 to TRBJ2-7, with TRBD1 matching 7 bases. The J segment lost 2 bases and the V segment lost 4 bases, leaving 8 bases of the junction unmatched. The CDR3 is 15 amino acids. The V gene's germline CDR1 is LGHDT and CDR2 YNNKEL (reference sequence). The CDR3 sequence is CASSPRRDRTYEQYF. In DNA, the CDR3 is TGTGCCAGCAGCCCACGCCGGGACAGAACCTACGAGCAGTACTTC.

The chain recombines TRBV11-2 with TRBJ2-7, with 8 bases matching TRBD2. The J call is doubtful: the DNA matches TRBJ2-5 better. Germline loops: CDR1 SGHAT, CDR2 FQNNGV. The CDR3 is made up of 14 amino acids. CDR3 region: CASSSKGLGETQYF. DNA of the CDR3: TGTGCCAGCAGCTCAAAGGGACTAGGAGAGACCCAGTACTTC.

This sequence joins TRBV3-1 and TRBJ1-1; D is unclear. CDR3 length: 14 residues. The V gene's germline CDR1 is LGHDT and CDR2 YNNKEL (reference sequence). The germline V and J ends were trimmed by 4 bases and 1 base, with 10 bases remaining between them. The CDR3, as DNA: TGTGCCAGCAGCCCCAAGAGACAGAACACTGAAGCTTTCTTT. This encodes CASSPKRQNTEAFF.

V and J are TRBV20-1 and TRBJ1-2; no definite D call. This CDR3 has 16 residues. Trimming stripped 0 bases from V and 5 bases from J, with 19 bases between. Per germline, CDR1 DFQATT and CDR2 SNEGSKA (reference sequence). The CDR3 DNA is TGCAGTGCTAGAGATTGGGCACCCCGGAGGGCTTATGGCTACACCTTC. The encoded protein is CSARDWAPRRAYGYTF.

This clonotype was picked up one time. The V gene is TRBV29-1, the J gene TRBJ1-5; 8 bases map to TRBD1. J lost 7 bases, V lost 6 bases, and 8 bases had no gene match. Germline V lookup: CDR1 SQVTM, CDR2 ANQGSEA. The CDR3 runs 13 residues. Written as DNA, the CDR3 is TGCAGCGTGGAGGACAGGGCTGGACAGCCCCAGCATTTT. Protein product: CSVEDRAGQPQHF.

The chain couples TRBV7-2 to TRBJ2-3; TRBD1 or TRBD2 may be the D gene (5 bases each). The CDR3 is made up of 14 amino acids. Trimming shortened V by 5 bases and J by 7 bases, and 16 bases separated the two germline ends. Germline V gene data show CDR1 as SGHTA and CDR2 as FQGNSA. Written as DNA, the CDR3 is TGTGCCAGCAGCCGCGAGGGGATCATATATACGCAGTATTTT. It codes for CASSREGIIYTQYF.

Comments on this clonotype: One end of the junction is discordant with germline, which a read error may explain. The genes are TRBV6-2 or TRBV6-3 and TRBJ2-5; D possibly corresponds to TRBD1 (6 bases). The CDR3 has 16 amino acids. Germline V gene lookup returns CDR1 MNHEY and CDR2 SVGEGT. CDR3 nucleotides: TGCGCCAGCAGTTGTGTCCTCGGCAGGGGAAGGAAGACCCAGTACTTC. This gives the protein CASSCVLGRGRKTQYF.

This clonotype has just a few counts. CDR3 loop: CASSLGGATVAYGYTF. The CDR3 nucleotides read TGTGCCAGCAGCTTAGGCGGAGCAACGGTGGCCTATGGCTACACCTTC. The chain uses TRBV13 and TRBJ1-2; D remains unclear. The V and J ends lost 0 bases and 4 bases respectively, with 15 bases between them. Per germline, CDR1 PRHDT and CDR2 FYEKMQ (reference sequence). The CDR3 is 16 amino acids.

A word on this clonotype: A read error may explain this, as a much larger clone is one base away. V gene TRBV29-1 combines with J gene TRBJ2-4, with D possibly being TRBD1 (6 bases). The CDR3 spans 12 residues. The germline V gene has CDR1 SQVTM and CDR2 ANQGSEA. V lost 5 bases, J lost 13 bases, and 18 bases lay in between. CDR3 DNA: TGCAGCGTTAGACAGGAGGCCGGGGAGCAGTACTTC. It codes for CSVRQEAGEQYF.

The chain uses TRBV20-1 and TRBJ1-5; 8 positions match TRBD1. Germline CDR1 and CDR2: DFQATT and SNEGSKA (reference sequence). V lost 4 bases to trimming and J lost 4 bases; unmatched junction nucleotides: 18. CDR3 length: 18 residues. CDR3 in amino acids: CSAKGGRGRRIFNQPQHF. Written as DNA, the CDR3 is TGCAGTGCTAAGGGGGGCAGGGGGCGCCGCATTTTTAATCAGCCCCAGCATTTT.

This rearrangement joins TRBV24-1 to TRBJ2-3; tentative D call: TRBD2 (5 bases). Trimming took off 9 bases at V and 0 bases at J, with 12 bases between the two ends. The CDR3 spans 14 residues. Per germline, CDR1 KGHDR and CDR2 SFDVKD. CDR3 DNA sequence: TGTGCCACCGGTGGAGGTCAGAGCACAGATACGCAGTATTTT. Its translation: CATGGGQSTDTQYF.

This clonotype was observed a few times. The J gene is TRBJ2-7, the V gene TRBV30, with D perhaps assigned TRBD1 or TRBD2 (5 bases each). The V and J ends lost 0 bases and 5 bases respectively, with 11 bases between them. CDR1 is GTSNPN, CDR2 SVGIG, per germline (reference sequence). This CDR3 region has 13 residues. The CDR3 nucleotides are TGTGCCTGGAGTGTGAGGGGATCGGACGAGCAGTACTTC. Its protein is CAWSVRGSDEQYF.

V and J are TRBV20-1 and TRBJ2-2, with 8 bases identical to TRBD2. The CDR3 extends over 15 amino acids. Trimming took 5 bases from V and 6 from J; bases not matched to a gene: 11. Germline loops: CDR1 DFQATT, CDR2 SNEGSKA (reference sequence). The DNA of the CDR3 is TGCAGTGCTGGAGTCGGGGCGGGGGGCCCCGGGGAGCTGTTTTTT. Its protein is CSAGVGAGGPGELFF.

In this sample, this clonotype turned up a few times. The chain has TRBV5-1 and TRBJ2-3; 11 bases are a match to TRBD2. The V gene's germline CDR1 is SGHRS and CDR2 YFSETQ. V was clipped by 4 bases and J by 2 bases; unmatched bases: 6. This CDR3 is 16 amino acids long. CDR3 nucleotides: TGCGCCAGCAGCCAGGGACTAGCGGCCCTCACAGATACGCAGTATTTT. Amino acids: CASSQGLAALTDTQYF.

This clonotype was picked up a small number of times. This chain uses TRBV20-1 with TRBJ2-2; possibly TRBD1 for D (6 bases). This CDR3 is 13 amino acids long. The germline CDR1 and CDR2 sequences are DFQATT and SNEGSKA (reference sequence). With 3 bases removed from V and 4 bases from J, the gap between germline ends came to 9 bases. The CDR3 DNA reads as TGCAGTGCTAGGACAGGTGGCACCGGGGAGCTGTTTTTT. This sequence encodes CSARTGGTGELFF.

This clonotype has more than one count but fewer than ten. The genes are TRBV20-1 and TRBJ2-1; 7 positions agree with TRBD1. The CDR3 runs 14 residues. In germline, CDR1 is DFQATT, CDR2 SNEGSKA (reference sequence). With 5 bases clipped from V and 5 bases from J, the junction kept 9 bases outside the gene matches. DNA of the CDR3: TGCAGTGCTGGTGACAGGGACCCCCACAATGAGCAGTTCTTC. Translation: CSAGDRDPHNEQFF.

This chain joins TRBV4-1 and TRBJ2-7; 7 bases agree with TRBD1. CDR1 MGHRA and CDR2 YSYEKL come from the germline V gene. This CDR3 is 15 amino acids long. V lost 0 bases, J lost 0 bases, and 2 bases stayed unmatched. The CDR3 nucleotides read TGCGCCAGCAGCCAAGAGGGACAGCTCTCCTACGAGCAGTACTTC. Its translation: CASSQEGQLSYEQYF.

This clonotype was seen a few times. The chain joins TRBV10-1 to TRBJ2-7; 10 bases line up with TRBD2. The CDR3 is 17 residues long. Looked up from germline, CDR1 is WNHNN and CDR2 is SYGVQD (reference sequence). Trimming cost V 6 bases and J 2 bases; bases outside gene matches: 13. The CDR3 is CASSERTSGTPPYEQYF. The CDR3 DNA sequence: TGCGCCAGCAGCGAAAGGACTAGCGGCACCCCGCCCTACGAGCAGTACTTC.

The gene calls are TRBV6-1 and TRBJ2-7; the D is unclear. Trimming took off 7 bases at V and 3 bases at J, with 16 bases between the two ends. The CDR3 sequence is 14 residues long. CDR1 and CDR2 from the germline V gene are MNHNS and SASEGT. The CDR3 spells CASTKGNTFYEQYF. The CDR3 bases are TGTGCCAGCACGAAAGGTAACACCTTCTACGAGCAGTACTTC.

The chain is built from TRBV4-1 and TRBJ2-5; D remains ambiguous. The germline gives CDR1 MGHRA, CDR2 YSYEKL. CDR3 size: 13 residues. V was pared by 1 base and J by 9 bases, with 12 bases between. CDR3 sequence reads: CASSQALPGPQYF. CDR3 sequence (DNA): TGCGCCAGCAGCCAAGCTCTTCCAGGCCCCCAGTACTTC.

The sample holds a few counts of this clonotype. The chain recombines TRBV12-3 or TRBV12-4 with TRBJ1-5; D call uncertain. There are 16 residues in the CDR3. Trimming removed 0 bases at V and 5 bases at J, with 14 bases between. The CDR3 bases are TGTGCCAGCAGTTTAGCGCTCTCCGAATTAGATCAGCCCCAGCATTTT. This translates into CASSLALSELDQPQHF.

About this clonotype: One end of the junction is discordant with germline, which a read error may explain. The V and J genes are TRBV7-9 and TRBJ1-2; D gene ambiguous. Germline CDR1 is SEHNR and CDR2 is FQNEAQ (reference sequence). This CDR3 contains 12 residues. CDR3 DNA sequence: TGTGCCTGCAGAGCAGGAAGCTATGGCTACACCTTC. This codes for CACRAGSYGYTF.

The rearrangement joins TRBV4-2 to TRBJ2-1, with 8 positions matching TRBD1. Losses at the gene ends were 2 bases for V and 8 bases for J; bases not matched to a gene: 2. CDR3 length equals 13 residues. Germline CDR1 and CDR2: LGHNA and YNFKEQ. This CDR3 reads CASSQSTGDEQFF. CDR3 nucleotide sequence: TGTGCCAGCAGCCAATCGACAGGGGATGAGCAGTTCTTC.

In nucleotides, the CDR3 is TGCAGTGTCGCGGACAGCTCTGGGGCCAACGTCCTGACTTTC. Translated, it gives CSVADSSGANVLTF. The V gene is TRBV20-1, the J gene TRBJ2-6; possible D gene TRBD1, 6 bases. The ends were cut back, 7 bases at V and 0 bases at J, with 10 bases in the middle. CDR1 and CDR2 from the germline V gene are DFQATT and SNEGSKA (reference sequence). This CDR3 spans 14 amino acids.

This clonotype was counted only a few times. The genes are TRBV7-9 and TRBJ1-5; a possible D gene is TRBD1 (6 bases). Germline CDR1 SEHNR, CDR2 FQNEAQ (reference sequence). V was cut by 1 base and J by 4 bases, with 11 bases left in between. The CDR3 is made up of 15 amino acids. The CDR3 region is CASSLGGGWNQPQHF. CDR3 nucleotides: TGTGCCAGCAGCTTAGGTGGGGGCTGGAATCAGCCCCAGCATTTT.

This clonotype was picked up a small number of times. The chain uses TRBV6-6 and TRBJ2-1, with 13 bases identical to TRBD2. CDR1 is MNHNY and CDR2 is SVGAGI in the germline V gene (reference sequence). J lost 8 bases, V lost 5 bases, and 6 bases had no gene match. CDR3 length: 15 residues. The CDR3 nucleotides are TGTGCCAGCAGTCTACTAGCGGGAGGGCCCCATGAGCAGTTCTTC. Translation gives CASSLLAGGPHEQFF.

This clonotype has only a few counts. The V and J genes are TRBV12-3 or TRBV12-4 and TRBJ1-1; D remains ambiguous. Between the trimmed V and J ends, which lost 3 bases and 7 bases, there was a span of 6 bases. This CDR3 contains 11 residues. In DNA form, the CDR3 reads TGTGCCAGCAGTTTTCAGGTTGAAGCTTTCTTT. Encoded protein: CASSFQVEAFF.

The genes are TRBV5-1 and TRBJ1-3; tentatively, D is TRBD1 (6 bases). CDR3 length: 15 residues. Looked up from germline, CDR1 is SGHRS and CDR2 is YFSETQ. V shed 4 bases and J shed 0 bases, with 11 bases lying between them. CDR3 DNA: TGCGCCAGCAGCCGGGACATTTACTCTGGAAACACCATATATTTT. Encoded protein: CASSRDIYSGNTIYF.

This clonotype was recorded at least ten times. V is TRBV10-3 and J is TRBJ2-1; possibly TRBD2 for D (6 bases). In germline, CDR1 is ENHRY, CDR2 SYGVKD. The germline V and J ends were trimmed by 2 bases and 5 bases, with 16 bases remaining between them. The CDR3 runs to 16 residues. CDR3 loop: CAISEGSGGTDNEQFF. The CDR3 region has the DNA TGTGCCATCAGTGAGGGAAGTGGCGGGACCGACAATGAGCAGTTCTTC.

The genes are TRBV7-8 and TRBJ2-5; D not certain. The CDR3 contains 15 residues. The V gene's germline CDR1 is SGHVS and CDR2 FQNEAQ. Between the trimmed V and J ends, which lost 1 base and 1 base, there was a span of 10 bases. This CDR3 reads CASSLVRTSQETQYF. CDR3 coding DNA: TGTGCCAGCAGCTTAGTGCGGACGTCCCAAGAGACCCAGTACTTC.

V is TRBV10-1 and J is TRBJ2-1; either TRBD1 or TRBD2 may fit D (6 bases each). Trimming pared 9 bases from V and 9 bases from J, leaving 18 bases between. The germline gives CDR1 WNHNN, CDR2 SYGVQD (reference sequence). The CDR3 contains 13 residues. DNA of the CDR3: TGCGCCAGTTCGGCCGGGGGCCTAGGTGAGCAGTTCTTC. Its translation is CASSAGGLGEQFF.